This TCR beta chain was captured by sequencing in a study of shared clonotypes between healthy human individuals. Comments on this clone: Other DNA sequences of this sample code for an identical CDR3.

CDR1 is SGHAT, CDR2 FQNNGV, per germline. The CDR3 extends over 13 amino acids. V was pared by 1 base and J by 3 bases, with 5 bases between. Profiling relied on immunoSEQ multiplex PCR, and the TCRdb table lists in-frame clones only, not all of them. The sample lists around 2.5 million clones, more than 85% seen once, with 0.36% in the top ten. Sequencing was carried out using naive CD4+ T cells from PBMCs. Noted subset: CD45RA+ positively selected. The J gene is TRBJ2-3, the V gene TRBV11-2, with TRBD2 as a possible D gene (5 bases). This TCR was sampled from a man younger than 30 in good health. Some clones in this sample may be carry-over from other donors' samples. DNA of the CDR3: TGTGCCAGCAGCTTAGCGGGAACAGATACGCAGTATTTT. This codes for CASSLAGTDTQYF.